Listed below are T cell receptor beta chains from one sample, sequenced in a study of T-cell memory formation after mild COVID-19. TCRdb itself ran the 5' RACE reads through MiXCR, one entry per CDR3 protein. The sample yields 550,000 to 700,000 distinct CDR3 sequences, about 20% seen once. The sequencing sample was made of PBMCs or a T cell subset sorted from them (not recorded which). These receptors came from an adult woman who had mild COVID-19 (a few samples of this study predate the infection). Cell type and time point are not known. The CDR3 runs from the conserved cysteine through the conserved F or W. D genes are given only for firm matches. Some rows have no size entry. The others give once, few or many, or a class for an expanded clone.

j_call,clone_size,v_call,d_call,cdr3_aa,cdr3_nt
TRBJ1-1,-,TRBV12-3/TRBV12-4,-,CASSQVGGAAFF,TGTGCCAGCAGTCAGGTCGGGGGAGCGGCTTTCTTT
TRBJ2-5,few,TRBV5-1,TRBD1,CASSSQTGTGPETQYF,TGCGCCAGCAGCTCTCAGACTGGGACAGGCCCAGAGACCCAGTACTTC
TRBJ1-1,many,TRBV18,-,CASSPRVYQAFF,TGTGCCAGCTCACCCCGGGTGTATCAAGCTTTCTTT
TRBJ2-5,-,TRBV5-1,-,CASSLQGRVQETQYF,TGCGCCAGCAGCTTGCAGGGTAGGGTCCAAGAGACCCAGTACTTC
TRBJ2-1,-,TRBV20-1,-,CSARDPGQGRYNEQFF,TGCAGTGCTAGAGATCCCGGCCAGGGGCGCTACAATGAGCAGTTCTTC
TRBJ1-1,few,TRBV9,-,CASSVDPKSNTEAFF,TGTGCCAGCAGCGTAGACCCCAAGTCGAACACTGAAGCTTTCTTT
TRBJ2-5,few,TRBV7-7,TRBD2,CASSLALAGGPQTQYF,TGTGCCAGCAGCTTAGCCCTAGCGGGAGGTCCCCAGACCCAGTACTTC
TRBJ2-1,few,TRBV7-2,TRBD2,CASSSGLAGEYNEQFF,TGTGCCAGCAGCTCCGGACTAGCGGGAGAGTACAATGAGCAGTTCTTC
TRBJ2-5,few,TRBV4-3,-,CASSQDLGGDLYQETQYF,TGCGCCAGCAGCCAAGATCTCGGAGGGGACCTGTACCAAGAGACCCAGTACTTC
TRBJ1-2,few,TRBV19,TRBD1,CASSIPGTGLTF,TGTGCCAGTAGTATCCCGGGGACAGGGCTCACCTTC
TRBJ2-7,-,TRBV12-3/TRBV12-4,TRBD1,CASSRSDRATYEQYF,TGTGCCAGCAGCCGATCGGACAGGGCTACCTACGAGCAGTACTTC
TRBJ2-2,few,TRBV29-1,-,CSVGEEQTANTGELFF,TGCAGCGTGGGAGAGGAGCAGACTGCGAACACCGGGGAGCTGTTTTTT
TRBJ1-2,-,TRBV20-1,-,CSARFAGLSWMYTF,TGCAGTGCTAGATTCGCGGGACTTTCGTGGATGTACACCTTC
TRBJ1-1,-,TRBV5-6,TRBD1,CASSSGQGYPEAFF,TGTGCCAGCAGCTCGGGACAGGGGTACCCTGAAGCTTTCTTT
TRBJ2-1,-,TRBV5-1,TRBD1,CASSLGLRGRAQNNEQFF,TGCGCCAGCAGCTTGGGCCTCAGGGGGCGCGCACAAAACAATGAGCAGTTCTTC
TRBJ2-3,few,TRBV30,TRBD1,CAWSAGGSTDTQYF,TGTGCCTGGAGCGCAGGGGGAAGCACAGATACGCAGTATTTT
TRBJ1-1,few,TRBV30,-,CAWTPSLRYTEAFF,TGTGCCTGGACCCCTTCACTCAGATACACTGAAGCTTTCTTT
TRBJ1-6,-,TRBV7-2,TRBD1,CASSLGDRDNSPLHF,TGTGCCAGCAGCTTGGGGGACAGGGATAATTCACCCCTCCACTTT
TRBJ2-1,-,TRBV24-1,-,CATTRGATSDEQFF,TGTGCCACCACCAGGGGGGCCACGAGCGATGAGCAGTTCTTC
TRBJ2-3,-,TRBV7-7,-,CASSLEPSSTDTQYF,TGTGCCAGCAGCTTAGAACCATCTAGCACAGATACGCAGTATTTT
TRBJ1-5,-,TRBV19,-,CASSTNRVQPQHF,TGTGCCAGTAGTACCAACAGGGTCCAGCCCCAGCATTTT
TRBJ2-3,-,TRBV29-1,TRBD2,CSVNRRVAGGRDTQYF,TGCAGCGTTAATAGAAGGGTAGCGGGAGGAAGAGATACGCAGTATTTT
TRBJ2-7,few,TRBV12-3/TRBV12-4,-,CASGYLSYEQYF,TGTGCCAGTGGTTATCTCTCCTACGAGCAGTACTTC
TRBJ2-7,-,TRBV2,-,CASSDVGAGPNYEQYF,TGTGCCAGCAGTGACGTGGGGGCTGGCCCGAACTACGAGCAGTACTTC